The sequence of this T cell receptor beta chain was determined in a study of radiotherapy plus CTLA-4 blockade in lung cancer. Study-level background: Patients showed objective responses in about 20% of cases and disease control in roughly 34%. Whole-study results and caveats: Early blood T cell clone changes and increased post-radiation serum interferon-beta were reportedly the strongest response predictors. Blood-borne expansion of tumor-derived TCR clones followed radiotherapy plus ipilimumab.

Sequenced by immunoSEQ multiplex PCR; TCRdb stores in-frame clones only, minus some. The sample records around 110,000 clones, approximately 81% being singletons. Patients had chemo-refractory metastatic non-small-cell lung cancer and received focal radiation plus CTLA-4 blockade that used ipilimumab. V dropped 5 bases and J dropped 0 bases, with 13 bases sitting between them. This CDR3 is built from 15 residues. In germline, CDR1 is SGHTA, CDR2 FQGTGA. With respect to this clone: Its target is not known.

The chain has TRBV7-3 and TRBJ1-1, with D possibly matching TRBD1 (5 bases). The sequencing here drew on peripheral blood, taken from a patient treated with radiotherapy plus ipilimumab. The clonotype was recovered from a human donor with non-small cell lung cancer that progressed on radiotherapy plus ipilimumab. Some clones in this sample may be carry-over from other donors' samples. CDR3 protein: CASSPGGTVNTEAFF. The CDR3, as DNA: TGTGCCAGCAGCCCAGGCGGGACGGTGAACACTGAAGCTTTCTTT.